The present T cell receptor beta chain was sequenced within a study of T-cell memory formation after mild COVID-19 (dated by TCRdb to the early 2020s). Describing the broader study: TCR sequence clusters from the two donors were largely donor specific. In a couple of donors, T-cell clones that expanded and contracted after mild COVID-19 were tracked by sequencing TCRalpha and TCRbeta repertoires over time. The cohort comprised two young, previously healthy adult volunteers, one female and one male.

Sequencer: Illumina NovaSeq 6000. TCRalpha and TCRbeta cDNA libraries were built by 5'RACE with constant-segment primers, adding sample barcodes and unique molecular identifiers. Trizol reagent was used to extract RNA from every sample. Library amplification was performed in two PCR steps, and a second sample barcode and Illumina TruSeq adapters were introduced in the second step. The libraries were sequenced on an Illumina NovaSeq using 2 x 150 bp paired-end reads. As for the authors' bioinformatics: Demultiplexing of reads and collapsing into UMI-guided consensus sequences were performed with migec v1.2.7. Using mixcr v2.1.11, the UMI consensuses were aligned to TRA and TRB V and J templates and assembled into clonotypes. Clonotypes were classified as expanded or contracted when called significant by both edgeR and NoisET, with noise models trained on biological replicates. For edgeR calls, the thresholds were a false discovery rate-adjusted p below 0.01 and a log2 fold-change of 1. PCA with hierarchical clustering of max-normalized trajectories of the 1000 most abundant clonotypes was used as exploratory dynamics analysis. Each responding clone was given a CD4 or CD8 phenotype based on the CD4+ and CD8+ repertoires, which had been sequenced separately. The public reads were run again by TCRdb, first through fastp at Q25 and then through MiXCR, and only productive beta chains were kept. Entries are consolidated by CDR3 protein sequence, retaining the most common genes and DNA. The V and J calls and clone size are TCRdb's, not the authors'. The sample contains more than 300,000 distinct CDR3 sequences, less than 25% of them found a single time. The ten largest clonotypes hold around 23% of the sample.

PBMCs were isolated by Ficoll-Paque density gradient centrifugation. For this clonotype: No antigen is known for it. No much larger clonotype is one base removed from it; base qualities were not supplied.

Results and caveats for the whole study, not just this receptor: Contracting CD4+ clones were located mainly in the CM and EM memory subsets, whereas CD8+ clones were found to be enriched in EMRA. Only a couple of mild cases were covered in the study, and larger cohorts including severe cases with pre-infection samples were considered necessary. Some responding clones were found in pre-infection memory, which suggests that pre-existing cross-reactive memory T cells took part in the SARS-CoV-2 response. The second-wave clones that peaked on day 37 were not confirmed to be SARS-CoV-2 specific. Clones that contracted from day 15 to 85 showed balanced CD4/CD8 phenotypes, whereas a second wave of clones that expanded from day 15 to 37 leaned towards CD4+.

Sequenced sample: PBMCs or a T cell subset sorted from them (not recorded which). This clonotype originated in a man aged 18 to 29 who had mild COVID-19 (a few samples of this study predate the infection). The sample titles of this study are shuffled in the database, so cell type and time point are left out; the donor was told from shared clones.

The bases read TGTGCCACCAGCCCCCCCGGGGCTGGGGAGACCCAGTACTTC. This encodes CATSPPGAGETQYF. The V and J genes are TRBV15 and TRBJ2-5; the D gene could be either TRBD1 or TRBD2, each agreeing at 5 bases. Counted from cysteine to phenylalanine, this CDR3 has 14 amino acids. Of the read, only the CDR3 DNA is kept; its 42 bases are in frame from base 1. Trimming at the junction amounts to 5 bases on V and 5 bases on J, and the germline ends lie 15 bases apart. CDR1 and CDR2 are read off the germline V gene (reference sequence) as LNHNV and YYDKDF. Here the CDR3 is joined to the reference TRBV15 and TRBJ2-5 genes, and the full variable domain is: DAMVIQNPRYQVTQFGKPVTLSCSQTLNHNVMYWYQQKSSQAPKLLFHYYDKDFNNEADTPDNFQSRRPNTSFCFLDIRSPGLGDTAMYLCATSPPGAGETQYFGPGTRLLVL.